Shown below are 5 T cell receptor beta chains from a single sample sequenced in a study of T-cell reconstitution after alpha-beta-depleted transplantation in children. Preparation of the TCRbeta library was carried out with unique molecular identifiers. TCRdb re-analysed the PCR reads in MiXCR, keeping a single row per CDR3 protein. The table includes about 500,000 distinct CDR3 sequences, about 31% detected once. The input for sequencing was PBMCs from the stem cell graft donor, taken from the stem cell graft. The receptors were gathered from a human donor who donated a stem cell graft to a child with aplastic anemia.

This clonotype was seen at least ten times. The chain links TRBV9 to TRBJ2-1, with D possibly being TRBD2 (6 bases). The CDR3 loop spans 13 amino acids. The germline CDR1 and CDR2 sequences are SGDLS and YYNGEE. With 2 bases removed from V and 8 bases from J, the gap between germline ends came to 11 bases. The CDR3: CASSVIERDEQFF. CDR3 DNA: TGTGCCAGCAGCGTGATAGAGCGGGATGAGCAGTTCTTC.

This chain connects TRBV5-1 to TRBJ2-5, with TRBD1 matching over 11 bases. This CDR3 is built from 15 residues. The J segment lost 7 bases and the V segment lost 4 bases, leaving 9 bases of the junction unmatched. Germline V gene lookup returns CDR1 SGHRS and CDR2 YFSETQ. CDR3 in DNA: TGCGCCAGCAGCCCCCGGGACAGGGGGATAGTGACCCAGTACTTC. Protein sequence: CASSPRDRGIVTQYF.

V and J are TRBV29-1 and TRBJ2-7; TRBD1 matches 8 bases. Germline CDR1 SQVTM, CDR2 ANQGSEA. The CDR3 is 14 residues long. Trimming cost V 4 bases and J 1 base; bases outside gene matches: 6. CDR3 sequence reads: CSVADRGESYEQYF. The CDR3 DNA sequence: TGCAGCGTTGCCGACAGGGGCGAATCCTACGAGCAGTACTTC.

The chain recombines TRBV19 with TRBJ2-3; D remains unclear. Trimming took 4 bases from V and 11 from J, leaving 16 bases between them. The CDR3 has 13 residues. CDR1 is LNHDA and CDR2 is SQIVND in the germline V gene (reference sequence). CDR3 in DNA: TGTGCCAGTAGTACCCCTCATAGTCGAGGGCAGTATTTT. Translation: CASSTPHSRGQYF.

The chain combines TRBV24-1 with TRBJ2-3; TRBD2 agrees at 11 bases. The germline gives CDR1 KGHDR, CDR2 SFDVKD. The CDR3 covers 18 residues. The ends lost 1 base at V and 3 bases at J; junction bases unmatched: 8. The CDR3 reads CATSDFTRRLAGTDTQYF. CDR3 nucleotide sequence: TGTGCCACCAGTGATTTTACGAGGAGACTAGCGGGAACAGATACGCAGTATTTT.